This T cell receptor beta chain was documented in a study of post-analysis software for immune sequencing data. The study, taken as a whole, reports: In patients, TRBV5-6, TRBV5-1 and TRBV20-1 belonged to four or five TRBV segments found more frequently than in controls. In multiple sclerosis, normalized Chao1 diversity was significantly below that of controls. Samples prepared in the same batch strongly co-clustered by F measure.

This clonotype was recorded a few times. What it recognizes is unknown. cDNA libraries for TCR beta contained unique molecular identifiers. There were roughly 0.9 to 10 million T cells, and approximately 480,000 cDNA molecules came from them. MiXCR, run by TCRdb on the PCR reads, gives a single entry per CDR3 protein. The profile shows roughly 700,000 distinct CDR3 sequences, about 27% of them singletons. This CDR3 has 15 amino acids. Trimming pared 2 bases from V and 0 bases from J, leaving 13 bases between. Looked up from germline, CDR1 is SQVTM and CDR2 is ANQGSEA. This clonotype was sampled from a girl aged 5-17 years with multiple sclerosis. The J gene is TRBJ1-2, the V gene TRBV29-1; possibly TRBD1 for D (6 bases). The sequencing input was blood. The CDR3 here is CSVEPQGWTNYGYTF. The CDR3 DNA is TGCAGCGTTGAACCGCAGGGGTGGACTAACTATGGCTACACCTTC.